A single sample is the source of the 32 T cell receptor beta chains below, sequenced in a study of T cell responses to AZD1222 COVID-19 vaccine. The assay was immunoSEQ multiplex PCR, and TCRdb's table has in-frame clones only and misses some. The top ten clones hold 47% of a sample with 70,000 to 80,000 clones, around 82% of them seen once. The sequencing used peripheral blood, collected 28 days after the second AZD1222 dose. The receptors here all came from an adult who received the AZD1222 COVID-19 vaccine.

J is TRBJ1-3 and V is TRBV27; TRBD1 is a possible D gene (5 bases). V shed 5 bases and J shed 2 bases, with 13 bases lying between them. CDR3 length equals 15 residues. The V gene's germline CDR1 is MNHEY and CDR2 SMNVEV (reference sequence). CDR3 nucleotides: TGTGCCAGCAGTCCCACAAGACAGACTGGAAACACCATATATTTT. Encoded protein: CASSPTRQTGNTIYF.

The rearrangement links TRBV3-1 (or the pseudogene TRBV3-2) to TRBJ1-3, with a tentative D call TRBD1 (6 bases). CDR3 length: 14 residues. The V gene lost 4 bases and the J gene lost 2 bases, with 9 bases spanning the gap. The germline CDR1 and CDR2 sequences are LGHDT and YNNKEL (reference sequence). CDR3: CASSPGTPGNTIYF. For the CDR3, the DNA is TGTGCCAGCAGCCCCGGGACACCTGGAAACACCATATATTTT.

The rearrangement joins TRBV15 to TRBJ2-1; D unclear. The CDR3 length is 15 residues. Trimming left V 0 bases short and J 9 bases short, with 15 bases between. Germline CDR1 is LNHNV and CDR2 is YYDKDF (reference sequence). CDR3 DNA: TGTGCCACCAGCAGAGATGCCGGCAGCTTCCTTGAGCAGTTCTTC. The encoded protein is CATSRDAGSFLEQFF.

This clone was counted only a few times. This sequence joins TRBV6-2 or TRBV6-3 and TRBJ2-1; D is unclear. Trimming left V 4 bases short and J 8 bases short, with 9 bases between. Germline loops: CDR1 MNHEY, CDR2 SVGEGT. The CDR3 runs 12 residues. The CDR3, as DNA: TGTGCCAGCAGTTCAGTTGGGGATGAGCAGTTCTTC. Its protein product is CASSSVGDEQFF.

The count of this clone is one. The chain combines TRBV7-2 with TRBJ2-3; TRBD2 matches 8 bases. The J segment lost 2 bases and the V segment lost 3 bases, leaving 7 bases of the junction unmatched. Per germline, CDR1 SGHTA and CDR2 FQGNSA. The CDR3 sequence is 16 residues long. CDR3 sequence (DNA): TGTGCCAGCAGCTTTGGGGCTAGCGGGTACACAGATACGCAGTATTTT. Translation: CASSFGASGYTDTQYF.

This sequence joins TRBV28 and TRBJ1-4; D call uncertain. CDR3 length equals 15 residues. V was clipped by 6 bases and J by 0 bases, with 11 bases between them. Per the germline V gene, CDR1 is MDHEN and CDR2 is SYDVKM. DNA of the CDR3: TGTGCCAGCAGCCGTGAAACTGCAACTAATGAAAAACTGTTTTTT. Protein product: CASSRETATNEKLFF.

CDR3 region: CASSELGGPAYEQYF. The CDR3 nucleotides read TGTGCCAGCAGTGAGCTCGGAGGTCCGGCCTACGAGCAGTACTTC. The J gene is TRBJ2-7, the V gene TRBV6-1; D possibly corresponds to TRBD2 (5 bases). The CDR3 runs 15 residues. V lost 3 bases, J lost 2 bases, and 14 bases lay in between. Looked up from germline, CDR1 is MNHNS and CDR2 is SASEGT.

This clone appeared once. The chain is built from TRBV3-1 (or the pseudogene TRBV3-2) and TRBJ2-3; 8 nucleotides line up with TRBD1. With 4 bases clipped from V and 2 bases from J, the junction kept 5 bases outside the gene matches. The CDR3 consists of 15 residues. The germline V gene has CDR1 LGHDT and CDR2 YNNKEL (reference sequence). CDR3 DNA: TGTGCCAGCAGCCTTACAGGGGGGTCCACAGATACGCAGTATTTT. Amino acid sequence: CASSLTGGSTDTQYF.

The V call is TRBV9, the J call TRBJ1-3; no definite D call. V was cut by 2 bases and J by 4 bases, with 10 bases left in between. This CDR3 comprises 14 residues. Per the germline V gene, CDR1 is SGDLS and CDR2 is YYNGEE. Here the CDR3 DNA reads TGTGCCAGCAGCGTCGAAGGGTTAGGAAACACCATATATTTT. It encodes CASSVEGLGNTIYF.

The chain uses TRBV30 and TRBJ1-2; TRBD1 matches at 9 bases. Trimming took 1 base from V and 6 from J; bases not matched to a gene: 18. Germline CDR1 GTSNPN, CDR2 SVGIG (reference sequence). This CDR3 comprises 18 residues. The CDR3 region is CAWSGGPWRRQGDNGYTF. The DNA of the CDR3 is TGTGCCTGGAGTGGGGGGCCATGGCGAAGACAGGGGGATAATGGCTACACCTTC.

In this sample, this clone turned up a few times. V usage is TRBV3-1 (or the pseudogene TRBV3-2) and J usage is TRBJ2-7, with 9 nucleotides matching TRBD1. The CDR3 runs 16 residues. J gave up 6 bases and V 3 bases, and 12 bases lay outside the gene matches. Germline V gene sequence: CDR1 LGHDT, CDR2 YNNKEL (reference sequence). CDR3 DNA: TGTGCCAGCAGCCACGGGGACAGGGACGGGGAATCCGAGCAGTACTTC. Translated: CASSHGDRDGESEQYF.

The V call is TRBV6-5, the J call TRBJ2-2; possibly TRBD1 for D (7 bases). The CDR3 contains 13 residues. The V end was cut by 1 base, the J end by 11 bases, with 11 bases between. Germline V CDR1 and CDR2: MNHEY, SVGAGI. CDR3 in amino acids: CASSYYRGGELFF. CDR3 in DNA: TGTGCCAGCAGTTACTACAGGGGAGGCGAGCTGTTTTTT.

The chain recombines TRBV30 with TRBJ1-1; D is ambiguous. The CDR3 has 15 amino acids. V was cut by 0 bases and J by 1 base, with 12 bases left in between. CDR1 GTSNPN and CDR2 SVGIG come from the germline V gene (reference sequence). The CDR3 protein is CAWSVAQAPNTEAFF. The CDR3 DNA reads as TGTGCCTGGAGTGTAGCTCAGGCGCCGAACACTGAAGCTTTCTTT.

The chain combines TRBV21-1 with TRBJ1-2. TRBV21-1 is labeled a pseudogene. The CDR3 is made up of 16 amino acids. Here the CDR3 reads CASSKVNRRPVDGYTF. CDR3 sequence (DNA): TGTGCCAGCAGCAAAGTAAATAGGAGACCGGTGGATGGCTACACCTTC.

This chain joins TRBV5-5 and TRBJ1-6; TRBD1 matches 7 bases. Looked up from germline, CDR1 is SGHKS and CDR2 is YYEKEE (reference sequence). The CDR3 runs 16 residues. The ends lost 3 bases at V and 5 bases at J; junction bases unmatched: 8. DNA for the CDR3: TGTGCCAGCAGCTACACGACAGGGACAAATAATTCACCCCTCCACTTT. It yields the protein CASSYTTGTNNSPLHF.

V and J are TRBV29-1 and TRBJ2-5, with D perhaps matching TRBD2 (6 bases). CDR1 and CDR2 from the germline V gene are SQVTM and ANQGSEA. The CDR3 is 13 amino acids. V was pared by 6 bases and J by 2 bases, with 13 bases between. The CDR3 reads CSVRRGPQETQYF. Written as DNA, the CDR3 is TGCAGCGTCCGGCGGGGACCTCAAGAGACCCAGTACTTC.

The chain carries TRBV5-1 and TRBJ1-1; D gene uncertain. The CDR3 totals 15 residues. Germline V gene lookup returns CDR1 SGHRS and CDR2 YFSETQ. V was clipped by 0 bases and J by 0 bases, with 9 bases between them. This chain's CDR3 is CASSLVGPMNTEAFF. CDR3 DNA: TGCGCCAGCAGCTTGGTAGGCCCTATGAACACTGAAGCTTTCTTT. Supplemented by reference TRBV5-1 and TRBJ1-1, the full variable domain reads KAGVTQTPRYLIKTRGQQVTLSCSPISGHRSVSWYQQTPGQGLQFLFEYFSETQRNKGNFPGRFSGRQFSNSRSEMNVSTLELGDSALYLCASSLVGPMNTEAFFGQGTRLTVV.

The chain employs TRBV5-1 and TRBJ2-2; D ambiguous. Trimming cost V 4 bases and J 4 bases, with 11 bases left between them. The germline V gene has CDR1 SGHRS and CDR2 YFSETQ. This CDR3 is 14 amino acids long. CDR3 coding DNA: TGCGCCAGCAGCCCTGATTGGGGCACCGGGGAGCTGTTTTTT. Its protein is CASSPDWGTGELFF.

This sequence joins TRBV5-1 and TRBJ2-4, with D tentatively TRBD1 or TRBD2 (5 bases each). CDR1 and CDR2 from the germline V gene are SGHRS and YFSETQ. The CDR3 runs to 16 residues. Trimming removed 4 bases from V and 4 bases from J, with 18 bases in between. CDR3 residues: CASSDGTLTSKNIQYF. The CDR3 DNA sequence: TGCGCCAGCAGCGATGGGACCCTGACCTCAAAAAACATTCAGTACTTC.

The chain's CDR3 is CASSFWRSEAFF. The CDR3 coding sequence is TGTGCCAGCAGTTTTTGGCGGAGTGAAGCTTTCTTT. The genes are TRBV28 and TRBJ1-1; no clear D. The V gene's germline CDR1 is MDHEN and CDR2 SYDVKM. Trimming took off 3 bases at V and 7 bases at J, with 9 bases between the two ends. CDR3 size: 12 residues.

The rearrangement joins TRBV11-2 to TRBJ2-1; 10 positions agree with TRBD1. Germline CDR1 SGHAT, CDR2 FQNNGV. This CDR3 region has 16 residues. Trimming cost V 2 bases and J 7 bases; bases outside gene matches: 8. The CDR3 loop is CASSLSVGQGENEQFF. The DNA of the CDR3 is TGTGCCAGCAGCTTAAGCGTAGGACAGGGGGAAAATGAGCAGTTCTTC.

This clone has only one observation. The chain couples TRBV6-5 to TRBJ2-2, with D possibly TRBD1 on 6 matching bases. The germline V and J ends were trimmed by 6 bases and 5 bases, with 13 bases remaining between them. The length of the CDR3 is 14 residues. CDR1 is MNHEY and CDR2 is SVGAGI in the germline V gene. The CDR3 reads CASSLQGPTGELFF. CDR3 DNA sequence: TGTGCCAGCAGCTTACAGGGCCCAACCGGGGAGCTGTTTTTT.

The J gene is TRBJ1-1, the V gene TRBV6-6, with 7 bases identical to TRBD1. The CDR3 extends over 16 amino acids. V lost 2 bases, J lost 2 bases, and 8 bases stayed unmatched. Germline V gives CDR1 MNHNY, CDR2 SVGAGI (reference sequence). The CDR3 reads CASSYPPGQLNTEAFF. The CDR3 coding sequence is TGTGCCAGCAGTTACCCCCCGGGACAGCTAAACACTGAAGCTTTCTTT.

J is TRBJ1-3 and V is TRBV30; D is perhaps TRBD1 (6 bases). The CDR3 runs to 15 residues. The germline V gene encodes CDR1 GTSNPN and CDR2 SVGIG (reference sequence). Trimming cost V 2 bases and J 0 bases, with 11 bases left between them. As DNA, the CDR3 is TGTGCCTGGAGTATGGGACAAACCTCTGGAAACACCATATATTTT. It yields the protein CAWSMGQTSGNTIYF.

The chain carries TRBV12-3 or TRBV12-4 and TRBJ1-1, with unresolved D. V was cut by 2 bases and J by 3 bases, with 7 bases left in between. The CDR3 is 13 residues long. Here the CDR3 reads CASSLSGYTEAFF. DNA of the CDR3: TGTGCCAGCAGTTTATCCGGGTACACTGAAGCTTTCTTT.

The V and J genes are TRBV10-1 and TRBJ2-2; D not certain. The V and J ends lost 4 bases and 6 bases respectively, with 9 bases between them. The CDR3 contains 13 residues. Germline lookup yields CDR1 WNHNN and CDR2 SYGVQD (reference sequence). The CDR3 here is CASSVIGSGELFF. The CDR3 DNA reads TGCGCCAGCAGTGTTATTGGGTCCGGGGAGCTGTTTTTT.

The chain links TRBV18 to TRBJ2-3, with D maybe TRBD2 (6 bases). Germline V gives CDR1 KGHSH, CDR2 LQKENI. V was shortened by 3 bases and J by 1 base, with 14 bases between the two germline ends. This CDR3 region has 16 residues. Written as DNA, the CDR3 is TGTGCCAGCTCACCCCTGGGTGGCGGGGGCACAGATACGCAGTATTTT. Encoded protein: CASSPLGGGGTDTQYF.

This clone has only a few counts. This chain uses TRBV19 with TRBJ1-5, with unresolved D. V was clipped by 2 bases and J by 4 bases, with 9 bases between them. In germline, CDR1 is LNHDA, CDR2 SQIVND (reference sequence). CDR3 length: 14 residues. CDR3 in amino acids: CASSILEVNQPQHF. The CDR3 DNA follows: TGTGCCAGTAGTATATTGGAGGTAAATCAGCCCCAGCATTTT.

V and J are TRBV19 and TRBJ2-7; 10 positions agree with TRBD2. The CDR3 spans 15 residues. Germline CDR1 is LNHDA and CDR2 is SQIVND (reference sequence). Trimming took 5 bases from V and 1 from J; bases not matched to a gene: 5. CDR3 nucleotide sequence: TGTGCCAGTAGTCTAGCGGGAGTCAGGTCCTACGAGCAGTACTTC. Its translation: CASSLAGVRSYEQYF.

A few counts support this clone. The chain employs TRBV7-3 and TRBJ2-2, with TRBD2 matching 8 bases. Germline CDR1 and CDR2: SGHTA and FQGTGA. Germline trimming cut 5 bases from V and 8 bases from J; bases unmatched to any gene: 13. This CDR3 contains 16 residues. The chain's CDR3 is CASSRPASGGGGELFF. DNA for the CDR3: TGTGCCAGCAGCCGTCCAGCCAGCGGGGGTGGAGGGGAGCTGTTTTTT.

The rearrangement uses TRBV18 and TRBJ2-6; D perhaps matches TRBD1 (5 bases). In germline, CDR1 is KGHSH, CDR2 LQKENI. The CDR3 runs to 17 residues. V was trimmed by 4 bases and J by 0 bases, leaving 13 bases between them. The CDR3 loop is CASSRTLDNSGANVLTF. The CDR3 nucleotides are TGTGCCAGCTCACGAACTTTGGACAACTCTGGGGCCAACGTCCTGACTTTC. Variable domain in full (rest from reference TRBV18 and TRBJ2-6): NAGVMQNPRHLVRRRGQEARLRCSPMKGHSHVYWYRQLPEEGLKFMVYLQKENIIDESGMPKERFSAEFPKEGPSILRIQQVVRGDSAAYFCASSRTLDNSGANVLTFGAGSRLTVL.

V is TRBV23-1 and J is TRBJ1-1, with a tentative D call TRBD1 (5 bases). TRBV23-1 counts as an open reading frame of uncertain function. This CDR3 is 13 amino acids long. Trimming cost V 3 bases and J 5 bases, with 10 bases left between them. The CDR3 loop is CASSHGTKTEAFF. The DNA of the CDR3 is TGCGCCAGCAGTCATGGGACGAAAACTGAAGCTTTCTTT.